This is a list of T cell receptor beta chains from one sample in a study of identifying expanded T cells in peripheral blood. Measured with immunoSEQ multiplex PCR; TCRdb has only the in-frame clones, and not every one. The sample has 85,000 to 95,000 clones; about nine tenths are singletons. The specimen was blood. These receptors came from a person aged 18 to 75 in good health. The conserved cysteine and the conserved F or W are not part of the CDR3 here. A D gene is named only where the DNA matches it firmly.

v_gene | len | d_gene | CDR3aa
TRBV10-3 | 10 | - | AISLGMREQY
TRBV27 | 13 | - | ASSLEARNTGELF
TRBV27 | 13 | TRBD1 | ASSRRQGAIYGYT
TRBV7-3 | 14 | TRBD2 | ASSKGTSGTQETQY
TRBV28 | 12 | - | ASRRGRGPYEQY
TRBV30 | 11 | - | AWSPGRWTEAF
TRBV7-9 | 14 | - | ASSLVNLGPQDIQY
TRBV6-5 | 13 | TRBD2 | ASRDGRGEPYEQY
TRBV12-5 | 13 | TRBD1 | ASGLGTGYTDTQY
TRBV19 | 10 | TRBD1 | AAQGENYGYT
TRBV30 | 12 | - | AWSVARYQETQY
TRBV27 | 15 | TRBD2 | ASSPYSGRAFLDTQY
TRBV9 | 15 | - | ASSVASIGDINYGYT
TRBV5-1 | 12 | TRBD2 | ASTPSTSGGQEF
TRBV6-4 | 13 | - | ASSDSGYSYNEQF